Below are 7 T cell receptor beta chains sequenced from a single sample in a study of human T cells and chemical hapten exposure. TCRdb fed the RACE reads into MiXCR, producing one record per CDR3 protein. The profile shows about 400,000 distinct CDR3 sequences, about 6% of them singletons. The time point was: patch test 2, 6 weeks after DPC sensitization. As to treatment: therapeutic diphenylcyclopropenone sensitization with weekly scalp DPC. The sequencing used whole blood, collected in connection with sensitization to the hapten diphenylcyclopropenone (DPC). The receptor source for this set is a woman under 30 with alopecia areata. Some clones in this sample may be carry-over from other donors' samples.

Many counts were recorded for this clonotype. The V call is TRBV9, the J call TRBJ1-6; no clear D. In germline, CDR1 is SGDLS, CDR2 YYNGEE. The V and J ends lost 2 bases and 2 bases respectively, with 5 bases between them. This CDR3 region has 14 residues. In nucleotides, the CDR3 is TGTGCCAGCAGCGTCCGGACCTATAATTCACCCCTCCACTTT. Its protein product is CASSVRTYNSPLHF.

J is TRBJ2-1 and V is TRBV6-2 or TRBV6-3; possibly TRBD1 or TRBD2 for D (5 bases each). The V gene lost 5 bases and the J gene lost 15 bases, with 20 bases spanning the gap. The CDR3 is 13 amino acids. The germline gives CDR1 MNHEY, CDR2 SVGEGT. CDR3 DNA sequence: TGTGCCAGCAGTCACGCCGGGACCACGAAGGCGTTCTTC. Protein: CASSHAGTTKAFF.

This clonotype was recorded at least ten times. The chain has TRBV20-1 and TRBJ2-4, with TRBD2 as a possible D gene (6 bases). This CDR3 is 13 amino acids long. Trimming removed 1 base from V and 3 bases from J, with 7 bases in between. CDR1 and CDR2 (germline): DFQATT, SNEGSKA (reference sequence). The CDR3 spells CSARGTNKNIQYF. CDR3 sequence (DNA): TGCAGTGCTAGAGGGACTAACAAAAACATTCAGTACTTC.

This chain joins TRBV3-1 and TRBJ2-3; D is undetermined. The CDR3 is 14 residues long. With 4 bases removed from V and 6 bases from J, the gap between germline ends came to 14 bases. Germline values: CDR1 LGHDT, CDR2 YNNKEL (reference sequence). The CDR3 nucleotides read TGTGCCAGCAGCCCCCATCCCCTTGCGGATACGCAGTATTTT. It is translated as CASSPHPLADTQYF.

This clonotype was seen at least ten times. J is TRBJ1-1 and V is TRBV6-6, with no clear D. Germline CDR1 MNHNY, CDR2 SVGAGI (reference sequence). CDR3 length equals 13 residues. Trimming pared 8 bases from V and 1 base from J, leaving 11 bases between. The CDR3 DNA reads TGTGCCAGCGCCGATCTACGGAACACTGAAGCTTTCTTT. Encoded protein: CASADLRNTEAFF.

This clonotype showed up many times. This chain links TRBV12-3 or TRBV12-4 with TRBJ1-3; D possibly corresponds to TRBD1 (6 bases). V lost 5 bases to trimming and J lost 0 bases, with 17 bases between them. This CDR3 region has 17 residues. CDR3 sequence: CASSPSTGTSSGNTIYF. CDR3 bases: TGTGCCAGCAGTCCCTCAACCGGGACAAGCTCTGGAAACACCATATATTTT.

This clonotype was seen repeatedly, ten times or more. The chain recombines TRBV7-8 with TRBJ1-4; D not certain. The CDR3 runs 15 residues. Germline V gene lookup returns CDR1 SGHVS and CDR2 FQNEAQ. V was clipped by 2 bases and J by 7 bases, with 14 bases between them. In DNA form, the CDR3 reads TGTGCCAGCAGCTTAACGGTCCACCGGGGTGAAAAACTGTTTTTT. Encoded protein: CASSLTVHRGEKLFF. The whole variable domain, filled in from reference TRBV7-8 and TRBJ1-4, reads GAGVSQSPRYKVAKRGQDVALRCDPISGHVSLFWYQQALGQGPEFLTYFQNEAQLDKSGLPSDRFFAERPEGSVSTLKIQRTQQEDSAVYLCASSLTVHRGEKLFFGSGTQLSVL.